This T cell receptor beta chain was retrieved from a study of cytomegalovirus exposure and HLA in healthy donors. Amplification used 60 Vbeta primers and 13 Jbeta primers. Measured with immunoSEQ multiplex PCR; TCRdb has only the in-frame clones, and not every one. Of 90,000 to 120,000 clones in the sample, roughly 80% are singletons; the top ten hold approximately 2%. The CDR3 is made up of 13 amino acids. V lost 8 bases and J lost 4, with 12 bases in between. Germline V lookup: CDR1 SEHNR, CDR2 FQNEAQ (reference sequence). The V and J genes are TRBV7-9 and TRBJ1-5; perhaps TRBD1 as D (5 bases). The specimen sequenced was PBMCs. This TCR came from a young man in good health and CMV-seronegative. The chain's CDR3 is CASRGTGNQPQHF. In nucleotides, the CDR3 is TGTGCCAGCCGGGGGACCGGGAATCAGCCCCAGCATTTT.